The 21 T cell receptor beta chains presented below share a single source sample, sequenced in a study of blood T cell repertoires in COVID-19. Some clones are missing from TCRdb's copy, which holds only in-frame ones; the method was immunoSEQ multiplex PCR. The sample contains hundreds of thousands of clones, approximately 86% of which appear only once. The sample consisted of peripheral blood. These TCRs come from a woman in her sixties or seventies with COVID-19, enrolled during active disease.

J is TRBJ2-7 and V is TRBV2; 10 positions agree with TRBD1. CDR1 and CDR2 (germline): SNHLY, FYNNEI. The CDR3 has 15 amino acids. Unmatched junction bases numbered 8, after V lost 3 bases and J lost 6 bases. DNA of the CDR3: TGTGCCAGCAGTGACCCTGACAGGGGGCGAGGCGAGCAGTACTTC. Protein: CASSDPDRGRGEQYF.

J is TRBJ2-6 and V is TRBV19; TRBD1 might be the D (5 bases). V shed 0 bases and J shed 0 bases, with 15 bases lying between them. The V gene's germline CDR1 is LNHDA and CDR2 SQIVND (reference sequence). The CDR3 length is 19 residues. DNA for the CDR3: TGTGCCAGTAGTATAGAAGAAGGGGTAGTGGGCTCTGGGGCCAACGTCCTGACTTTC. It translates to CASSIEEGVVGSGANVLTF.

Note on this clone: This specimen includes other DNA sequences encoding the same CDR3. The genes are TRBV18 and TRBJ1-2; D might be TRBD1 (5 bases). The CDR3 runs 13 residues. Per the germline V gene, CDR1 is KGHSH and CDR2 is LQKENI. V lost 3 bases to trimming and J lost 3 bases, with 8 bases between them. The CDR3 protein is CASSPQGDYGYTF. CDR3 nucleotide sequence: TGTGCCAGCTCACCTCAGGGTGACTATGGCTACACCTTC.

The chain employs TRBV4-2 and TRBJ1-4, with D perhaps matching TRBD1 (6 bases). The CDR3 loop spans 16 amino acids. The ends were cut back, 3 bases at V and 0 bases at J, with 11 bases in the middle. Germline V gene data show CDR1 as LGHNA and CDR2 as YNFKEQ. CDR3 sequence (DNA): TGTGCCAGCAGCCACCCCACAGGGTCAACTAATGAAAAACTGTTTTTT. It is translated as CASSHPTGSTNEKLFF.

The rearrangement uses TRBV28 and TRBJ2-1; TRBD1 matches 11 bases. The J segment lost 4 bases and the V segment lost 6 bases, leaving 14 bases of the junction unmatched. Germline CDR1 and CDR2: MDHEN and SYDVKM. The CDR3 is made up of 18 amino acids. The CDR3, as DNA: TGTGCCAGCAGCCCCGCGGGACAGGGGGACAGCCCGTACAATGAGCAGTTCTTC. Its translation is CASSPAGQGDSPYNEQFF.

This clone showed up just once. The chain recombines TRBV7-2 with TRBJ2-1; D might be TRBD2 (6 bases). V lost 6 bases and J lost 2, with 20 bases in between. In germline, CDR1 is SGHTA, CDR2 FQGNSA. CDR3 length equals 17 residues. The CDR3 DNA is TGTGCCAGCAGGCGCTCGGACGGGGGTTTGACCTACAATGAGCAGTTCTTC. Translated, it gives CASRRSDGGLTYNEQFF.

The gene calls are TRBV5-1 and TRBJ1-2; D is possibly TRBD1 (6 bases). Trimming took off 3 bases at V and 4 bases at J, with 16 bases between the two ends. Germline assignment: CDR1 SGHRS and CDR2 YFSETQ. The CDR3 is 15 amino acids. The CDR3: CASSYSGDSGYGYTF. In nucleotides, the CDR3 is TGCGCCAGCAGCTACTCAGGGGATTCAGGCTATGGCTACACCTTC.

The genes are TRBV20-1 and TRBJ2-7, with D perhaps matching TRBD1 (6 bases). Trimming took 7 bases from V and 3 from J, leaving 10 bases between them. CDR1 and CDR2 from the germline V gene are DFQATT and SNEGSKA (reference sequence). The CDR3 contains 11 residues. In DNA, the CDR3 is TGCAGTGGACAGGACAGCTACGAGCAGTACTTC. It translates to CSGQDSYEQYF.

The rearrangement joins TRBV5-1 to TRBJ1-3, with D perhaps matching TRBD1 (6 bases). There are 15 residues in the CDR3. Per the germline V gene, CDR1 is SGHRS and CDR2 is YFSETQ. The V end was cut by 0 bases, the J end by 4 bases, with 11 bases between. Here the CDR3 reads CASSLEPGDGNTIYF. CDR3 nucleotide sequence: TGCGCCAGCAGCTTGGAACCAGGGGACGGAAACACCATATATTTT.

V and J are TRBV24-1 and TRBJ2-2; TRBD1 matches at 11 bases. The CDR3 spans 15 residues. Germline values: CDR1 KGHDR, CDR2 SFDVKD. V shed 6 bases and J 2 bases; nucleotides not matched to a gene: 1. CDR3 DNA sequence: TGTGCCACCAGTTGGACAGGGGGCAACACCGGGGAGCTGTTTTTT. Protein: CATSWTGGNTGELFF.

V and J are TRBV30 and TRBJ2-1; weak D call: TRBD1 (5 bases). The CDR3 extends over 15 amino acids. The germline V gene encodes CDR1 GTSNPN and CDR2 SVGIG (reference sequence). The V end was cut by 2 bases, the J end by 0 bases, with 11 bases between. CDR3 loop: CAWSWQGISYNEQFF. In DNA, the CDR3 is TGTGCCTGGAGTTGGCAGGGCATCTCCTACAATGAGCAGTTCTTC.

The genes are TRBV5-8 and TRBJ1-1, with 10 positions matching TRBD1. Germline assignment: CDR1 SGHTS and CDR2 YDEGEE. This CDR3 comprises 16 residues. V lost 4 bases, J lost 0 bases, and 6 bases stayed unmatched. The CDR3 sequence: CASSRDRGFMNTEAFF. CDR3 bases: TGTGCCAGCAGCAGGGACAGGGGCTTCATGAACACTGAAGCTTTCTTT.

The chain couples TRBV7-2 to TRBJ1-2, with a weak D call TRBD1 (5 bases). The germline CDR1 and CDR2 sequences are SGHTA and FQGNSA. The CDR3 sequence is 13 residues long. The ends were cut back, 4 bases at V and 5 bases at J, with 11 bases in the middle. Here the CDR3 reads CASSSGRAYGYTF. As DNA, the CDR3 is TGTGCCAGCAGCTCGGGCAGGGCGTATGGCTACACCTTC. Supplemented by reference TRBV7-2 and TRBJ1-2, the full variable domain reads GAGVSQSPSNKVTEKGKDVELRCDPISGHTALYWYRQSLGQGLEFLIYFQGNSAPDKSGLPSDRFSAERTGGSVSTLTIQRTQQEDSAVYLCASSSGRAYGYTFGSGTRLTVV.

A single count supports this clone. V and J are TRBV28 and TRBJ2-1; the D gene is possibly TRBD2 (6 bases). CDR1 MDHEN and CDR2 SYDVKM come from the germline V gene. V lost 4 bases, J lost 7 bases, and 17 bases lay in between. CDR3 length equals 15 residues. The CDR3 DNA is TGTGCCAGCAGTTCTTTGGCGGGGTGGAAGAATGAGCAGTTCTTC. It yields the protein CASSSLAGWKNEQFF.

The rearrangement links TRBV7-3 to TRBJ2-1; TRBD2 agrees at 12 bases. V gave up 8 bases and J gave up 7 bases; unmatched junction bases: 18. Looked up from germline, CDR1 is SGHTA and CDR2 is FQGTGA. This CDR3 spans 18 amino acids. The CDR3 spells CASSLGVLAGGMRNEQFF. CDR3 sequence (DNA): TGTGCCAGCTCCTTAGGGGTACTAGCGGGGGGAATGAGGAATGAGCAGTTCTTC.

The V and J genes are TRBV7-9 and TRBJ2-7; possibly TRBD2 for D (6 bases). Between the trimmed V and J ends, which lost 5 bases and 6 bases, there was a span of 17 bases. The CDR3 runs to 14 residues. Germline V lookup: CDR1 SEHNR, CDR2 FQNEAQ (reference sequence). CDR3 coding DNA: TGTGCCAGCAGCGCGACTAGTGGCCCATTCGAGCAGTACTTC. Residues: CASSATSGPFEQYF.

This clone showed up many times. The rearrangement links TRBV7-2 to TRBJ2-5; 12 bases align to TRBD2. This CDR3 has 16 amino acids. J was trimmed by 4 bases and V by 5 bases; bases with no gene match: 8. Germline V lookup: CDR1 SGHTA, CDR2 FQGNSA. This chain's CDR3 is CASSVGLAGFGETQYF. CDR3 nucleotide sequence: TGTGCCAGCAGCGTCGGACTAGCGGGGTTCGGAGAGACCCAGTACTTC. Full variable domain (rest looked up from reference TRBV7-2 and TRBJ2-5): GAGVSQSPSNKVTEKGKDVELRCDPISGHTALYWYRQSLGQGLEFLIYFQGNSAPDKSGLPSDRFSAERTGGSVSTLTIQRTQQEDSAVYLCASSVGLAGFGETQYFGPGTRLLVL.

This chain connects TRBV29-1 to TRBJ2-1; 9 nucleotides line up with TRBD1. The trim removed 2 bases at V and 4 bases at J, leaving 3 bases unmatched. This CDR3 contains 14 residues. CDR1 is SQVTM and CDR2 is ANQGSEA in the germline V gene. Here the CDR3 reads CSVEHRGLYNEQFF. CDR3 DNA sequence: TGCAGCGTTGAACACAGGGGGCTATACAATGAGCAGTTCTTC.

The chain is built from TRBV30 and TRBJ2-7, with 9 bases that match TRBD2. CDR1 is GTSNPN, CDR2 SVGIG, per germline (reference sequence). This CDR3 contains 15 residues. V was clipped by 0 bases and J by 4 bases; unmatched bases: 7. The CDR3 spells CAWSVPQRGVYEQYF. In DNA, the CDR3 is TGTGCCTGGAGTGTTCCCCAGCGGGGGGTGTACGAGCAGTACTTC.

The V and J genes are TRBV19 and TRBJ1-2; D not resolved. CDR1 and CDR2 (germline): LNHDA, SQIVND (reference sequence). The CDR3 has 13 residues. Trimming pared 0 bases from V and 5 bases from J, leaving 7 bases between. This CDR3 reads CASSIDREYGYTF. CDR3 coding DNA: TGTGCCAGTAGTATAGATCGGGAGTATGGCTACACCTTC. The full variable domain, rest sourced from reference TRBV19 and TRBJ1-2, is DGGITQSPKYLFRKEGQNVTLSCEQNLNHDAMYWYRQDPGQGLRLIYYSQIVNDFQKGDIAEGYSVSREKKESFPLTVTSAQKNPTAFYLCASSIDREYGYTFGSGTRLTVV.

The chain uses TRBV2 and TRBJ1-2, with 9 bases lining up with TRBD1. The CDR3 is 13 residues long. V was clipped by 5 bases and J by 7 bases; unmatched bases: 5. Per germline, CDR1 SNHLY and CDR2 FYNNEI. This CDR3 is CASSWTGASGYTF. CDR3 bases: TGTGCCAGCAGTTGGACAGGGGCAAGTGGCTACACCTTC.